Listed here are 30 T cell receptor beta chains from one sample, sequenced in a study of blood T cell repertoires in COVID-19. Only in-frame clones appear in the TCRdb table, and some are missing; sequencing was by immunoSEQ multiplex PCR. The repertoire holds over 75,000 clones, with 70% to 90% as singletons. Sequenced sample: peripheral blood. The receptors stem from a human donor with COVID-19, enrolled during active disease. The donor label of this sample is uncertain.

The rearrangement uses TRBV3-1 (or the pseudogene TRBV3-2) and TRBJ1-2, with a tentative D call TRBD1 (6 bases). This CDR3 region has 14 residues. CDR1 and CDR2 (germline): LGHDT, YNNKEL (reference sequence). V lost 5 bases and J lost 6, with 16 bases in between. The DNA of the CDR3 is TGTGCCAGCAGCAACCTGCAGGGGATCGATGGCTACACCTTC. Translated: CASSNLQGIDGYTF.

The chain links TRBV11-3 to TRBJ2-1; D unclear. The CDR3 runs to 13 residues. Trimming cost V 10 bases and J 3 bases, with 13 bases left between them. Germline values: CDR1 SGHNT, CDR2 YENEEA. The CDR3 DNA is TGTGCCACCCAGGTCAGTGGCTACAATGAGCAGTTCTTC. This codes for CATQVSGYNEQFF.

The chain links TRBV6-5 to TRBJ2-7; 9 bases line up with TRBD2. The V and J ends lost 9 bases and 2 bases, in that order; junction bases with no gene match: 8. CDR1 is MNHEY and CDR2 is SVGAGI in the germline V gene. The CDR3 is 14 amino acids. The chain's CDR3 is CASESGGSAYEQYF. The DNA of the CDR3 is TGTGCCAGTGAAAGCGGGGGGTCAGCCTACGAGCAGTACTTC.

The chain combines TRBV5-5 with TRBJ2-3; D is ambiguous. Germline V gene lookup returns CDR1 SGHKS and CDR2 YYEKEE (reference sequence). The CDR3 runs 14 residues. V was cut by 2 bases and J by 2 bases, with 9 bases left in between. The CDR3 spells CASSFRSITDTQYF. Written as DNA, the CDR3 is TGTGCCAGCAGCTTTCGTAGTATCACAGATACGCAGTATTTT.

J is TRBJ2-1 and V is TRBV13; TRBD2 matches 11 bases. V was pared by 5 bases and J by 4 bases, with 4 bases of the junction left unmatched. Germline V gene sequence: CDR1 PRHDT, CDR2 FYEKMQ (reference sequence). The CDR3 is made up of 15 amino acids. CDR3 protein: CASSPGTSGYNEQFF. The DNA of the CDR3 is TGTGCCAGCAGCCCCGGGACTAGCGGATACAATGAGCAGTTCTTC. The variable domain in full, completed from reference TRBV13 and TRBJ2-1, reads AAGVIQSPRHLIKEKRETATLKCYPIPRHDTVYWYQQGPGQDPQFLISFYEKMQSDKGSIPDRFSAQQFSDYHSELNMSSLELGDSALYFCASSPGTSGYNEQFFGPGTRLTVL.

This chain uses TRBV19 with TRBJ1-3; TRBD1 matches at 7 bases. The length of the CDR3 is 13 residues. The germline V gene has CDR1 LNHDA and CDR2 SQIVND (reference sequence). Trimming removed 10 bases from V and 3 bases from J; junction bases left unmatched: 6. CDR3 region: CATSTGFGNTIYF. Written as DNA, the CDR3 is TGTGCCACCTCGACAGGGTTTGGAAACACCATATATTTT.

Only one count was recorded for this clone. The J gene is TRBJ1-1, the V gene TRBV6-5; the D is unclear. The CDR3 runs 15 residues. From germline, CDR1 is MNHEY and CDR2 SVGAGI. The V and J ends lost 0 bases and 2 bases respectively, with 10 bases between them. CDR3: CASSYSIADNTEAFF. The CDR3 nucleotides read TGTGCCAGCAGTTACTCTATTGCAGATAACACTGAAGCTTTCTTT.

This chain uses TRBV4-2 with TRBJ2-1; 10 bases are a match to TRBD2. CDR1 is LGHNA, CDR2 YNFKEQ, per germline. The CDR3 sequence is 16 residues long. Unmatched junction bases numbered 12, after V lost 5 bases and J lost 8 bases. CDR3 protein: CASSSTEAGGPDEQFF. The CDR3 DNA follows: TGTGCCAGCAGCTCGACGGAAGCGGGGGGGCCGGATGAGCAGTTCTTC.

The rearrangement joins TRBV11-2 to TRBJ2-2; TRBD1 matches 9 bases. The CDR3 loop spans 15 amino acids. J lost 4 bases, V lost 5 bases, and 5 bases had no gene match. CDR1 is SGHAT, CDR2 FQNNGV, per germline. The CDR3 is CASSPGTGFTGELFF. The CDR3, as DNA: TGTGCCAGCAGCCCCGGGACAGGGTTCACCGGGGAGCTGTTTTTT.

The chain carries TRBV7-6 and TRBJ1-3; D is perhaps TRBD1 (6 bases). Germline V lookup: CDR1 SGHVS, CDR2 FNYEAQ. CDR3 length: 16 amino acids. V was cut by 1 base and J by 2 bases, with 12 bases left in between. Written as DNA, the CDR3 is TGTGCCAGCAGCTTAGGTTCGGGGGGCGCTGGAAACACCATATATTTT. This sequence encodes CASSLGSGGAGNTIYF.

The V and J genes are TRBV4-1 and TRBJ2-3, with 9 bases matching TRBD1. J gave up 4 bases and V 2 bases, and 7 bases lay outside the gene matches. CDR1 is MGHRA and CDR2 is YSYEKL in the germline V gene. This CDR3 comprises 16 residues. CDR3 DNA: TGCGCCAGCAGCCAACCGGGACAGGGTGCTGCAGATACGCAGTATTTT. Its translation: CASSQPGQGAADTQYF.

The chain joins TRBV9 to TRBJ2-2, with TRBD2 identical over 8 bases. CDR3 length: 17 residues. Trimming removed 4 bases from V and 4 bases from J; junction bases left unmatched: 12. Germline CDR1 SGDLS, CDR2 YYNGEE. Here the CDR3 reads CASSPYPGGQVTGELFF. The CDR3 DNA reads TGTGCCAGCAGCCCCTATCCGGGGGGGCAGGTCACCGGGGAGCTGTTTTTT.

The V call is TRBV5-4, the J call TRBJ2-3, with a weak D call TRBD2 (6 bases). The V end was cut by 2 bases, the J end by 4 bases, with 17 bases between. The CDR3 covers 16 residues. Looked up from germline, CDR1 is SGHNT and CDR2 is YYREEE (reference sequence). The CDR3 loop is CASSLLRARRADTQYF. DNA of the CDR3: TGTGCCAGCAGCTTACTCCGGGCTAGGAGGGCAGATACGCAGTATTTT.

The chain employs TRBV6-2 or TRBV6-3 and TRBJ2-5; the D is unclear. CDR1 MNHEY and CDR2 SVGEGT come from the germline V gene. The CDR3 sequence is 13 residues long. The V and J ends lost 2 bases and 7 bases respectively, with 11 bases between them. The CDR3 nucleotides are TGTGCCAGCAGTTACGGGCCGTCGGTGACCCAGTACTTC. Its protein is CASSYGPSVTQYF.

The rearrangement joins TRBV19 to TRBJ1-1, with 11 bases identical to TRBD1. V lost 5 bases, J lost 6 bases, and 8 bases stayed unmatched. The CDR3 length is 15 residues. Germline V CDR1 and CDR2: LNHDA, SQIVND (reference sequence). CDR3 region: CASSLMGQGGAEAFF. In nucleotides, the CDR3 is TGTGCCAGTAGTTTGATGGGACAGGGGGGGGCTGAAGCTTTCTTT.

The V call is TRBV18, the J call TRBJ1-2; D gene uncertain. The CDR3 is 14 amino acids. Germline-derived CDR1 and CDR2 are KGHSH and LQKENI. Trimming took off 5 bases at V and 4 bases at J, with 14 bases between the two ends. The CDR3 region has the DNA TGTGCCAGCTCATTCGGCGAGCGAGTCTATGGCTACACCTTC. It specifies CASSFGERVYGYTF.

In this sample, this clone turned up once. V gene TRBV19 combines with J gene TRBJ1-3, with 7 positions matching TRBD1. Germline loops: CDR1 LNHDA, CDR2 SQIVND (reference sequence). This CDR3 has 16 amino acids. V shed 5 bases, J shed 2 bases, and the junction held 9 bases outside the gene matches. DNA for the CDR3: TGTGCCAGTAGTCCCCCGGGACAGCCGCCTGGAAACACCATATATTTT. Protein sequence: CASSPPGQPPGNTIYF. Based on the CDR3 plus reference TRBV19 and TRBJ1-3, the full variable domain is DGGITQSPKYLFRKEGQNVTLSCEQNLNHDAMYWYRQDPGQGLRLIYYSQIVNDFQKGDIAEGYSVSREKKESFPLTVTSAQKNPTAFYLCASSPPGQPPGNTIYFGEGSWLTVV.

This chain connects TRBV5-4 to TRBJ2-2; 8 positions match TRBD1. The J segment lost 8 bases and the V segment lost 4 bases, leaving 10 bases of the junction unmatched. Germline values: CDR1 SGHNT, CDR2 YYREEE (reference sequence). CDR3 length: 15 amino acids. The CDR3 DNA reads TGTGCCAGCAGCAACTTGGACAGGGCCGAGGGGGAGCTGTTTTTT. This encodes CASSNLDRAEGELFF.

The rearrangement uses TRBV11-3 and TRBJ2-1; D ambiguous. Germline CDR1 reads SGHNT; CDR2 reads YENEEA. This CDR3 is 12 amino acids long. V lost 3 bases and J lost 6, with 6 bases in between. CDR3 coding DNA: TGTGCCAGCAGCTTGAGTGGCAATGAGCAGTTCTTC. This codes for CASSLSGNEQFF.

V usage is TRBV19 and J usage is TRBJ2-7, with 9 bases that match TRBD1. The CDR3 spans 13 residues. V trimming: 4 bases; J trimming: 6 bases; junction bases outside the gene matches: 4. The germline CDR1 and CDR2 sequences are LNHDA and SQIVND (reference sequence). The CDR3, as DNA: TGTGCCAGTAGTACCGGGACAGGGTTCGAGCAGTACTTC. Translation: CASSTGTGFEQYF.

The rearrangement joins TRBV18 to TRBJ1-1; the match to TRBD1 covers 7 bases. The CDR3 is 15 amino acids. In germline, CDR1 is KGHSH, CDR2 LQKENI. The trim removed 3 bases at V and 0 bases at J, leaving 4 bases unmatched. CDR3 sequence reads: CASSPEQGMNTEAFF. CDR3 DNA: TGTGCCAGCTCACCGGAACAGGGGATGAACACTGAAGCTTTCTTT.

The V gene is TRBV29-1, the J gene TRBJ1-4; D unresolved. Trimming stripped 6 bases from V and 2 bases from J, with 10 bases between. Per germline, CDR1 SQVTM and CDR2 ANQGSEA. The CDR3 totals 13 residues. The CDR3 reads CSVAVETNEKLFF. CDR3 DNA sequence: TGCAGCGTAGCGGTGGAGACTAATGAAAAACTGTTTTTT.

The V and J genes are TRBV12-5 and TRBJ2-7; 8 positions agree with TRBD1. After removal of 0 bases from V and 2 bases from J, the junction contained 6 bases not matched to a gene. This CDR3 has 16 residues. Germline V gene lookup returns CDR1 LGHNT and CDR2 FRNRAP. CDR3 protein: CASGLVLGQEAYEQYF. CDR3 DNA sequence: TGTGCTAGTGGTTTGGTGTTGGGACAGGAGGCCTACGAGCAGTACTTC.

About this clone itself: The junction and the germline gene differ at one end; a read error may be behind it. This rearrangement joins TRBV7-7 to TRBJ2-2, with 9 bases that match TRBD2. This CDR3 contains 15 residues. Germline V lookup: CDR1 SSHAT, CDR2 FNYEAQ (reference sequence). CDR3 region: CASSPAGGGTGELFF. The CDR3, as DNA: TGTGCTAGCAGCCCAGCGGGAGGAGGGACCGGGGAGCTGTTTTTT.

This chain connects TRBV20-1 to TRBJ1-2, with a tentative D call TRBD1 (5 bases). CDR1 DFQATT and CDR2 SNEGSKA come from the germline V gene (reference sequence). CDR3 size: 11 residues. The V end lost 4 bases, the J end lost 5 bases, and 8 bases lay between the germline ends. The CDR3 nucleotides are TGCAGTGCTAACCAGGGATATGGCTACACCTTC. Translated: CSANQGYGYTF.

This chain connects TRBV30 to TRBJ2-7, with D maybe TRBD1 (5 bases). Trimming took 5 bases from V and 5 from J, leaving 16 bases between them. The CDR3 sequence is 13 residues long. CDR1 is GTSNPN and CDR2 is SVGIG in the germline V gene (reference sequence). The CDR3 sequence is CAWRKVAGNEQYF. The DNA for the CDR3 is TGTGCCTGGCGAAAAGTAGCAGGGAACGAGCAGTACTTC.

This chain links TRBV6-5 with TRBJ1-1; D ambiguous. Germline CDR1 reads MNHEY; CDR2 reads SVGAGI. The V and J ends lost 8 bases and 3 bases respectively, with 7 bases between them. This CDR3 spans 11 amino acids. The chain's CDR3 is CASVGDTEAFF. CDR3 sequence (DNA): TGTGCCAGCGTCGGGGACACTGAAGCTTTCTTT.

The chain joins TRBV27 to TRBJ2-7, with D possibly TRBD2 on 7 matching bases. The CDR3 loop spans 14 amino acids. CDR1 MNHEY and CDR2 SMNVEV come from the germline V gene (reference sequence). V shed 3 bases and J shed 3 bases, with 12 bases lying between them. CDR3 residues: CASSFGGGRYEQYF. CDR3 sequence (DNA): TGTGCCAGCAGTTTTGGGGGGGGGCGCTACGAGCAGTACTTC.

This chain connects TRBV5-4 to TRBJ2-3; tentatively, D is TRBD2 (6 bases). The CDR3 length is 15 residues. V was cut by 4 bases and J by 3 bases, with 15 bases left in between. Germline V gene lookup returns CDR1 SGHNT and CDR2 YYREEE (reference sequence). CDR3 in amino acids: CASSTKSGVTDTQYF. DNA for the CDR3: TGTGCCAGCAGCACAAAATCGGGGGTTACAGATACGCAGTATTTT.

This clone was seen just once. The chain uses TRBV7-9 and TRBJ2-1; perhaps TRBD2 as D (6 bases). This CDR3 has 14 residues. With 5 bases removed from V and 5 bases from J, the gap between germline ends came to 13 bases. Per germline, CDR1 SEHNR and CDR2 FQNEAQ (reference sequence). CDR3 loop: CASSLGREDNEQFF. CDR3 nucleotides: TGTGCCAGCAGCCTCGGTAGGGAGGACAATGAGCAGTTCTTC.